This T cell receptor (beta chain) was obtained from a study of breast tumors, draining lymph nodes, adjacent tissues. This clonotype was seen ten or more times. Trimming shortened V by 4 bases and J by 7 bases, and 19 bases separated the two germline ends. The CDR3 runs to 16 residues. Germline lookup yields CDR1 SGHNT and CDR2 YENEEA. One entry per CDR3 protein results from TCRdb running MiXCR on the multiplex PCR reads. The sample includes 150,000 to 200,000 distinct CDR3 sequences, 30% to 35% of them seen just once. Breast cancer patients provided tissue from their axillary draining lymph nodes. The V and J genes are TRBV11-3 and TRBJ2-2, with D possibly being TRBD2 (6 bases). The source material was axillary lymph node tissue. The TCR comes from a female donor with breast cancer. Some clones in this sample may be carry-over from other donors' samples. The CDR3: CASSSRGLTWGGELFF. The CDR3 DNA follows: TGTGCCAGCAGCTCCCGGGGACTTACGTGGGGCGGGGAGCTGTTTTTT.